The rows below give T cell receptor beta chains drawn from one sample of a study of regulatory T cells in long-lasting Graves disease. In TCRdb, the multiplex PCR reads were re-called with MiXCR into one record per CDR3 protein. The sample gives 250,000 or so distinct CDR3 sequences, about 17% of which show up once; around 15% is in the top ten. The data were also submitted as part of a second study, on T cells in Graves' hyperthyroidism and ophthalmopathy.

The source was peripheral blood mononuclear cells (PBMCs), collected at new diagnosis, from a patient treated with antithyroid drugs. These receptors were collected from a woman in her thirties with Graves disease. Both conserved end residues are part of each CDR3. A D gene is named only where the DNA matches it firmly. Clone size appears in some rows only: once, few, many, or a class for an expanded clone.

TRBV20-1	TRBJ1-3	few	NA	CSARDPNRVGRGNTIYF	TGCAGTGCTAGAGATCCTAACAGGGTGGGAAGAGGAAACACCATATATTTT
TRBV7-2	TRBJ1-4	many	NA	CASSLGGGRNEKLFF	TGTGCCAGCAGCTTAGGGGGGGGTAGGAATGAAAAACTGTTTTTT
TRBV5-1	TRBJ1-1	NA	NA	CASRWGGGYENTEAFF	TGCGCCAGCAGATGGGGCGGGGGGTATGAGAACACTGAAGCTTTCTTT
TRBV7-9	TRBJ2-1	many	TRBD1	CASSLPRLGQGAKNEQFF	TGTGCCAGCAGCCTACCGCGTTTGGGGCAGGGGGCGAAAAATGAGCAGTTCTTC
TRBV6-2/TRBV6-3	TRBJ2-1	few	NA	CASSLEGNEQFF	TGTGCCAGCAGTTTGGAGGGCAATGAGCAGTTCTTC
TRBV10-3	TRBJ1-2	many	NA	CAISEVWQAPRGGYTF	TGTGCCATCAGTGAGGTGTGGCAGGCTCCCCGCGGGGGCTACACCTTC
TRBV10-1	TRBJ1-6	few	NA	CASSEFRTSPLHF	TGCGCCAGCAGTGAGTTTCGAACTTCACCCCTCCACTTT
TRBV5-1	TRBJ2-7	many	NA	CASSFPYSGEQYF	TGCGCCAGCAGCTTTCCGTACAGTGGCGAGCAGTACTTC
TRBV6-1	TRBJ2-7	NA	NA	CASWTEPTYEQYF	TGTGCCAGTTGGACAGAACCGACCTACGAGCAGTACTTC
TRBV7-2	TRBJ1-4	many	TRBD1	CASSAYRGSNEKLFF	TGTGCCAGCAGCGCCTACAGGGGGTCTAATGAAAAACTGTTTTTT
TRBV11-2	TRBJ1-6	many	NA	CASSIKGWNSPLHF	TGTGCCAGCAGCATCAAGGGGTGGAATTCACCCCTCCACTTT
TRBV29-1	TRBJ2-3	many	NA	CSVLRDTQYF	TGCAGCGTTTTGCGAGATACGCAGTATTTT
TRBV7-6	TRBJ1-1	many	NA	CASSLEGGTEAFF	TGTGCCAGCAGCTTGGAAGGGGGCACTGAAGCTTTCTTT
TRBV18	TRBJ2-7	many	NA	CASSPGQPHEQYF	TGTGCCAGCTCACCAGGACAGCCACACGAGCAGTACTTC
TRBV6-2/TRBV6-3	TRBJ1-1	many	NA	CASGFRVDTEAFF	TGTGCCAGCGGTTTCCGGGTGGACACTGAAGCTTTCTTT
TRBV19	TRBJ1-5	NA	TRBD1	CASSMRDRGNQPQHF	TGTGCCAGTAGCATGAGGGACAGGGGCAATCAGCCCCAGCATTTT
TRBV29-1	TRBJ2-2	NA	TRBD2	CSVESLGLAGLANTGELFF	TGCAGCGTTGAGTCTCTCGGCCTAGCGGGGTTAGCGAACACCGGGGAGCTGTTTTTT
TRBV20-1	TRBJ1-1	many	TRBD1	CSAYRGGTEAFF	TGCAGTGCTTACAGGGGTGGCACTGAAGCTTTCTTT
TRBV2	TRBJ1-1	NA	TRBD1	CASGLPQGKDTEAFF	TGTGCCAGCGGCCTCCCACAGGGGAAGGACACTGAAGCTTTCTTT
TRBV20-1	TRBJ1-4	many	NA	CSARGQGYEKLFF	TGCAGTGCTAGAGGGCAGGGGTATGAAAAACTGTTTTTT
TRBV27	TRBJ2-7	many	NA	CASSFRVGAIEQYF	TGTGCCAGCAGTTTTCGGGTAGGGGCTATCGAGCAGTACTTC
TRBV5-6	TRBJ2-5	few	NA	CASSLGQDEGTQYF	TGTGCCAGCAGCTTGGGTCAGGACGAGGGGACCCAGTACTTC
TRBV4-2	TRBJ2-5	few	NA	CASSPTPSQETQYF	TGTGCCAGCAGCCCCACGCCTAGCCAAGAGACCCAGTACTTC
TRBV9	TRBJ2-3	many	TRBD2	CASSARSAGGLADTQYF	TGTGCCAGCAGCGCCCGATCGGCGGGGGGGCTTGCAGATACGCAGTATTTT
TRBV9	TRBJ2-1	many	NA	CASSAEATLSYNEQFF	TGTGCCAGCAGCGCAGAGGCCACCCTCTCCTACAATGAGCAGTTCTTC